This T cell receptor (gamma chain) was profiled in a study of Vδ1+ human thymocytes. Study conclusions and caveats: Thymic TRG and TRD repertoires appeared highly polyclonal.

With V trimmed by 2 bases and J by 7 bases, 5 bases remained unmatched. CDR1 and CDR2 (germline): VENAVY, YDSYNSRV. The CDR3 spans 12 residues. The template was reverse-transcribed extracted RNA. The CDR3 regions were amplified by multiplex PCR from V-gene primers to a constant-region primer. TCRdb re-called clones from the multiplex PCR reads using CATT. The sample records roughly 30,000 gamma-chain clones, 20% being singletons. As to this clone: What it binds is unknown.

This chain links TRGV8 with TRGJ1 or TRGJ2. This clonotype was obtained from a boy under two years old who had congenital heart surgery. The sequencing sample was made of Vdelta1+ gamma-delta thymocytes from the thymus. Indicated subset: FACS-sorted CD3+ TCRalphabeta- TCRVdelta1+ TCRVdelta2- thymocytes. The CDR3 spells CATWDNGYKKLF. In DNA form, the CDR3 reads TGTGCCACCTGGGATAACGGGTATAAGAAACTCTTT.